This T cell receptor beta chain was sequenced during a study of lymphopenia after photon versus proton radiotherapy. In the case of this clone: Its antigen is undetermined.

The germline gives CDR1 MNHEY, CDR2 SMNVEV (reference sequence). This CDR3 comprises 14 residues. The V and J ends lost 8 bases and 0 bases respectively, with 14 bases between them. The table came from immunoSEQ multiplex PCR; TCRdb's copy has only in-frame clones and leaves some out. The sample has approximately 160,000 clones; approximately 91% are singletons. The study, taken as a whole, reports: Photon-treated patients lost naive T cells and TCR diversity; proton-treated stayed stable. Survival link was tested only in deceased patients; proton benefit remains a possibility.

The V call is TRBV27, the J call TRBJ2-7; TRBD1 is a possible D gene (7 bases). The input for sequencing was peripheral blood, taken from a patient treated with photon-based radiotherapy. The clonotype was recovered from a man aged 45 to 65 with gastric cancer. Written as DNA, the CDR3 is TGTGCCAGCGCCCAGGGGGGCCGCTCCTACGAGCAGTACTTC. Its translation is CASAQGGRSYEQYF.